Each of the 22 T cell receptor beta chains below was sequenced from the same sample in a study of T cells in Graves' hyperthyroidism and ophthalmopathy. The source material, RNA transcripts, was used to amplify TCR beta CDR3 regions. First-round RT-PCR targeting the TCR CDR3 was performed with the HTBI primer set. TCRdb re-analysed the multiplex PCR reads in MiXCR, keeping a single row per CDR3 protein. In the table there are about 610,000 distinct CDR3 sequences, roughly 14% of which are singletons. The source material was blood. Source of these receptors: a woman aged 40-49 years with Graves' ophthalmopathy.

This clonotype was counted ten times or more. The CDR3 DNA follows: TGTGCCAGTAGCCCCCAGGACGGACAAGAGACCCAGTACTTC. This sequence encodes CASSPQDGQETQYF. The chain is built from TRBV11-1 and TRBJ2-5, with no clear D. Germline loops: CDR1 SGHAT, CDR2 FQDESV (reference sequence). The CDR3 loop spans 14 amino acids. V dropped 9 bases and J dropped 2 bases, with 16 bases sitting between them.

This clonotype has at least ten counts. The V and J genes are TRBV30 and TRBJ1-1, with a weak D call TRBD1 (5 bases). Trimming removed 2 bases from V and 1 base from J, with 11 bases in between. Per the germline V gene, CDR1 is GTSNPN and CDR2 is SVGIG (reference sequence). The CDR3 has 14 amino acids. The CDR3 nucleotides are TGTGCCTGGAGTCTCGGGACTCCGAACACTGAAGCTTTCTTT. Protein product: CAWSLGTPNTEAFF.

Ten or more counts support this clonotype. The rearrangement uses TRBV6-4 and TRBJ1-3; D not resolved. Germline values: CDR1 MRHNA, CDR2 SNTAGT. The ends were cut back, 7 bases at V and 8 bases at J, with 3 bases in the middle. The CDR3 runs to 9 residues. In DNA form, the CDR3 reads TGTGCCAGCACGTACACCATATATTTT. It encodes CASTYTIYF.

The J gene is TRBJ2-2, the V gene TRBV14; D unclear. CDR3 size: 17 residues. From germline, CDR1 is SGHDN and CDR2 FVKESK. V lost 3 bases and J 4 bases, leaving 18 bases between the germline ends. CDR3 residues: CASSQGNDRPLTGELFF. CDR3 in DNA: TGTGCCAGCAGCCAGGGCAATGATCGACCTCTCACCGGGGAGCTGTTTTTT.

This clonotype showed up many times. This rearrangement joins TRBV11-2 to TRBJ2-6; D possibly corresponds to TRBD1 (5 bases). V was shortened by 5 bases and J by 1 base, with 9 bases between the two germline ends. The CDR3 has 15 residues. Germline V CDR1 and CDR2: SGHAT, FQNNGV. This CDR3 reads CASSRSGSGANVLTF. The CDR3 DNA follows: TGTGCCAGCAGCCGATCAGGGTCTGGGGCCAACGTCCTGACTTTC.

The sample holds a few counts of this clonotype. V is TRBV27 and J is TRBJ2-2, with unresolved D. The CDR3 spans 15 residues. Deletions cut 0 bases from V and 4 bases from J, with 9 bases between. Germline V gene sequence: CDR1 MNHEY, CDR2 SMNVEV (reference sequence). The chain's CDR3 is CASSLSETTTGELFF. CDR3 coding DNA: TGTGCCAGCAGTTTATCGGAGACCACCACCGGGGAGCTGTTTTTT.

The chain employs TRBV29-1 and TRBJ1-2; TRBD1 matches 12 bases. From germline, CDR1 is SQVTM and CDR2 ANQGSEA. J gave up 3 bases and V 6 bases, and 11 bases lay outside the gene matches. There are 16 residues in the CDR3. DNA of the CDR3: TGCAGCGTCCGAAAGGGACAGGGGGCATTTTACTATGGCTACACCTTC. Protein product: CSVRKGQGAFYYGYTF.

This clonotype was observed a few times. V gene TRBV20-1 combines with J gene TRBJ2-5; 8 bases match TRBD2. Trimming at V came to 3 bases and at J to 1 base, leaving 13 bases not matched to a gene. There are 17 residues in the CDR3. CDR1 and CDR2 from the germline V gene are DFQATT and SNEGSKA (reference sequence). The CDR3 spells CSASGGATGSPQETQYF. CDR3 coding DNA: TGCAGTGCTAGCGGGGGGGCAACGGGATCTCCCCAAGAGACCCAGTACTTC.

The table lists this clonotype with a few counts. The J gene is TRBJ2-7, the V gene TRBV7-9; D gene uncertain. CDR1 SEHNR and CDR2 FQNEAQ come from the germline V gene (reference sequence). V lost 4 bases and J lost 6, with 10 bases in between. This CDR3 is 12 amino acids long. CDR3 bases: TGTGCCAGCAGCTCCCTTTTTCCCGAGCAGTACTTC. Its protein is CASSSLFPEQYF.

At least ten counts were recorded for this clonotype. The chain carries TRBV28 and TRBJ1-5; TRBD1 agrees at 8 bases. Germline trimming cut 10 bases from V and 4 bases from J; bases unmatched to any gene: 9. CDR1 is MDHEN and CDR2 is SYDVKM in the germline V gene. The length of the CDR3 is 14 residues. As DNA, the CDR3 is TGTGCCATCATAGGGACAGGCCGGAATCAGCCCCAGCATTTT. It codes for CAIIGTGRNQPQHF.

This clonotype has a handful of counts. The chain combines TRBV2 with TRBJ2-7, with 7 bases lining up with TRBD1. V gave up 8 bases and J gave up 6 bases; unmatched junction bases: 13. CDR1 and CDR2 (germline): SNHLY, FYNNEI. The length of the CDR3 is 14 residues. As DNA, the CDR3 is TGTGCCAGCCACGAGGGGGCTGGTTGGGGCGAGCAGTACTTC. It is translated as CASHEGAGWGEQYF.

This clonotype has at least ten counts. The chain combines TRBV5-1 with TRBJ2-3; 9 nucleotides line up with TRBD1. The CDR3 length is 16 residues. V shed 4 bases and J 4 bases; nucleotides not matched to a gene: 10. The germline gives CDR1 SGHRS, CDR2 YFSETQ. CDR3 coding DNA: TGCGCCAGCAGCCCTTGGACAGGGGCGTTGGCAGATACGCAGTATTTT. Translation gives CASSPWTGALADTQYF.

The gene calls are TRBV7-8 and TRBJ2-5, with D uncertain. Germline assignment: CDR1 SGHVS and CDR2 FQNEAQ. CDR3 length: 14 residues. Trimming took 2 bases from V and 5 from J, leaving 12 bases between them. The CDR3 coding sequence is TGTGCCAGCAGCTTACGGCAGGAACTTGAGACCCAGTACTTC. Protein: CASSLRQELETQYF.

In its sample, this clonotype was seen many times. The chain employs TRBV13 and TRBJ2-7, with no clear D. CDR3 length: 13 residues. Trimming took 3 bases from V and 2 from J, leaving 8 bases between them. Germline CDR1 and CDR2: PRHDT and FYEKMQ (reference sequence). CDR3 nucleotides: TGTGCCAGCAGCTTTAATGACGCCTACGAGCAGTACTTC. Its protein is CASSFNDAYEQYF.

This clonotype occurred many times. The chain uses TRBV15 and TRBJ1-2; D may be TRBD1 (6 bases). The CDR3 totals 17 residues. Germline-derived CDR1 and CDR2 are LNHNV and YYDKDF (reference sequence). Deletions cut 5 bases from V and 2 bases from J, with 21 bases between. In nucleotides, the CDR3 is TGTGCCACCAGCGACCGAACCCCTAGGGGGAAAAACTATGGCTACACCTTC. Translating it yields CATSDRTPRGKNYGYTF.

This clonotype occurred a few times. The rearrangement joins TRBV25-1 to TRBJ1-6; 8 nucleotides align to TRBD1. V lost 5 bases to trimming and J lost 7 bases; unmatched junction nucleotides: 7. Per germline, CDR1 MGHDK and CDR2 SYGVNS. The CDR3 totals 15 residues. This CDR3 reads CASSKTGARNSPLHF. CDR3 in DNA: TGTGCCAGCAGTAAGACAGGGGCGCGGAATTCACCCCTCCACTTT.

This clonotype was counted many times. The V gene is TRBV12-3 or TRBV12-4, the J gene TRBJ2-2; 10 positions agree with TRBD2. After removal of 5 bases from V and 6 bases from J, the junction contained 6 bases not matched to a gene. The CDR3 totals 15 residues. The CDR3 loop reads CASSPSGRASGELFF. CDR3 nucleotide sequence: TGTGCCAGCAGTCCCAGCGGGAGGGCCTCCGGGGAGCTGTTTTTT.

J is TRBJ2-2 and V is TRBV24-1; the D is unclear. The CDR3 has 13 amino acids. V was shortened by 3 bases and J by 5 bases, with 6 bases between the two germline ends. The germline V gene has CDR1 KGHDR and CDR2 SFDVKD. CDR3 residues: CATSDKQTGELFF. In DNA, the CDR3 is TGTGCCACCAGTGATAAGCAGACCGGGGAGCTGTTTTTT.

There are many counts of this clonotype. This chain connects TRBV2 to TRBJ1-1; possibly TRBD1 for D (6 bases). From germline, CDR1 is SNHLY and CDR2 FYNNEI. V lost 6 bases and J 5 bases, leaving 13 bases between the germline ends. CDR3 length: 13 amino acids. The CDR3 loop is CASSHYRETEAFF. The CDR3 bases are TGTGCCAGCAGCCACTACAGGGAGACTGAAGCTTTCTTT.

At least ten counts were recorded for this clonotype. The chain recombines TRBV27 with TRBJ2-4; a possible D gene is TRBD1 (5 bases). Trimming cost V 6 bases and J 3 bases, with 15 bases left between them. Germline CDR1 reads MNHEY; CDR2 reads SMNVEV (reference sequence). The CDR3 consists of 15 residues. The CDR3 loop is CASRDKPLGKNIQYF. The CDR3 nucleotides read TGTGCCAGCAGGGACAAACCCTTGGGCAAAAACATTCAGTACTTC.

This clonotype was detected ten times or more. V usage is TRBV28 and J usage is TRBJ2-5; 7 bases are a match to TRBD2. CDR1 and CDR2 from the germline V gene are MDHEN and SYDVKM. J was trimmed by 2 bases and V by 5 bases; bases with no gene match: 17. CDR3 length equals 18 residues. As DNA, the CDR3 is TGTGCCAGCAGTAATTGGGAGGGCATGGTGAGAAGGCAAGAGACCCAGTACTTC. It is translated as CASSNWEGMVRRQETQYF. Full variable domain (rest looked up from reference TRBV28 and TRBJ2-5): DVKVTQSSRYLVKRTGEKVFLECVQDMDHENMFWYRQDPGLGLRLIYFSYDVKMKEKGDIPEGYSVSREKKERFSLILESASTNQTSMYLCASSNWEGMVRRQETQYFGPGTRLLVL.

In its sample, this clonotype was seen a few times. This rearrangement joins TRBV29-1 to TRBJ1-1, with 7 nucleotides matching TRBD1. CDR3 length equals 16 residues. V shed 7 bases, J shed 3 bases, and the junction held 17 bases outside the gene matches. In germline, CDR1 is SQVTM, CDR2 ANQGSEA. CDR3 in amino acids: CSARTGYRAFDTEAFF. The CDR3 DNA sequence: TGCAGCGCAAGGACAGGATACCGGGCCTTCGACACTGAAGCTTTCTTT.